The 24 T cell receptor beta chains below all came from one sample that was sequenced in a study of cytomegalovirus exposure and HLA in healthy donors. Using immunoSEQ multiplex PCR, the repertoire was profiled, and TCRdb retains in-frame clones only, with some absent. Of 110,000 to 150,000 clones in the sample, 70% to 90% were seen once. The sequencing sample was made of PBMCs. These receptors all come from a woman between 25 and 40 years old in good health and CMV-seronegative.

This clone has only one observation. The chain joins TRBV7-2 to TRBJ2-1; TRBD1 aligns across 8 bases. The CDR3 extends over 15 amino acids. Germline lookup yields CDR1 SGHTA and CDR2 FQGNSA. The V and J ends lost 1 base and 3 bases, in that order; junction bases with no gene match: 2. Written as DNA, the CDR3 is TGTGCCAGCAGCTTAGAAGGACAGGGCTACAATGAGCAGTTCTTC. This translates into CASSLEGQGYNEQFF.

J is TRBJ1-5 and V is TRBV6-5; 10 bases line up with TRBD1. This CDR3 is 13 amino acids long. Per germline, CDR1 MNHEY and CDR2 SVGAGI. Trimming at V came to 8 bases and at J to 6 bases, leaving 4 bases not matched to a gene. As DNA, the CDR3 is TGTGCCAGCGCGACAGGGGGCTTTCAGCCCCAGCATTTT. Its translation: CASATGGFQPQHF.

The rearrangement joins TRBV4-1 to TRBJ2-7; 7 nucleotides match TRBD1. The junction had 11 bases not matched to a gene; V was cut back by 2 bases and J by 4 bases. The CDR3 consists of 16 residues. CDR1 and CDR2 from the germline V gene are MGHRA and YSYEKL. The CDR3 loop is CASSQQAGTEAYEQYF. CDR3 DNA sequence: TGCGCCAGCAGCCAACAAGCCGGGACAGAAGCGTACGAGCAGTACTTC.

The CDR3 DNA reads as TGTGCCAGCAGGCTAACGACAGGCCCTCAAGAGACCCAGTACTTC. Protein: CASRLTTGPQETQYF. The rearrangement joins TRBV2 to TRBJ2-5; possibly TRBD1 for D (6 bases). Trimming left V 6 bases short and J 2 bases short, with 16 bases between. Germline lookup yields CDR1 SNHLY and CDR2 FYNNEI. The CDR3 extends over 15 amino acids.

The V call is TRBV19, the J call TRBJ1-2; 8 bases align to TRBD1. V dropped 1 base and J dropped 0; count of bases not matched to a gene: 4. From germline, CDR1 is LNHDA and CDR2 SQIVND (reference sequence). This CDR3 spans 16 amino acids. The CDR3 region is CASSIGGTGSNYGYTF. As DNA, the CDR3 is TGTGCCAGTAGTATAGGGGGGACAGGCTCTAACTATGGCTACACCTTC.

The chain uses TRBV19 and TRBJ1-4; 9 positions agree with TRBD1. Germline V gives CDR1 LNHDA, CDR2 SQIVND (reference sequence). This CDR3 has 14 residues. The CDR3 DNA reads as TGTGCAACAGAGGACAGGGGAACTAATGAAAAACTGTTTTTT. Its protein is CATEDRGTNEKLFF.

This chain joins TRBV6-6 and TRBJ1-5; D not resolved. CDR3 length: 16 amino acids. The V and J ends lost 7 bases and 1 base respectively, with 17 bases between them. The germline V gene encodes CDR1 MNHNY and CDR2 SVGAGI (reference sequence). The CDR3 region has the DNA TGTGCCAGCACCCGGTTCGGGCGGGAGAGCAATCAGCCCCAGCATTTT. It translates to CASTRFGRESNQPQHF.

V is TRBV28 and J is TRBJ2-2; TRBD2 might be the D (5 bases). The CDR3 is 16 amino acids. V was shortened by 6 bases and J by 1 base, with 15 bases between the two germline ends. Germline V gives CDR1 MDHEN, CDR2 SYDVKM. The CDR3 loop is CASRKGGSLNTGELFF. The DNA of the CDR3 is TGTGCCAGCAGAAAAGGCGGGTCACTGAACACCGGGGAGCTGTTTTTT. Variable domain in full (rest from reference TRBV28 and TRBJ2-2): DVKVTQSSRYLVKRTGEKVFLECVQDMDHENMFWYRQDPGLGLRLIYFSYDVKMKEKGDIPEGYSVSREKKERFSLILESASTNQTSMYLCASRKGGSLNTGELFFGEGSRLTVL.

This chain uses TRBV5-6 with TRBJ2-3; 14 bases line up with TRBD2. The CDR3 contains 15 residues. Trimming at V came to 6 bases and at J to 4 bases, leaving 4 bases not matched to a gene. Per germline, CDR1 SGHDT and CDR2 YYEEEE. The CDR3 spells CASTGLAGGADTQYF. CDR3 nucleotide sequence: TGTGCCAGCACCGGACTAGCGGGGGGTGCAGATACGCAGTATTTT.

The V gene is TRBV5-1, the J gene TRBJ2-4, with D hard to call. Looked up from germline, CDR1 is SGHRS and CDR2 is YFSETQ. V lost 5 bases and J 1 base, leaving 16 bases between the germline ends. The CDR3 is 16 amino acids. Here the CDR3 reads CASSFSRIPAKNIQYF. The CDR3 DNA reads as TGCGCCAGCAGTTTTTCCAGGATCCCGGCCAAAAACATTCAGTACTTC.

This sequence joins TRBV6-5 and TRBJ2-7, with 9 positions matching TRBD1. Trimming cost V 7 bases and J 11 bases; bases outside gene matches: 18. Germline CDR1 reads MNHEY; CDR2 reads SVGAGI. The CDR3 is made up of 15 amino acids. The CDR3, as DNA: TGTGCCAGCAATACCCAGGACAGGGGAGACCTGGGGGAGTACTTC. Translation: CASNTQDRGDLGEYF.

V gene TRBV27 combines with J gene TRBJ1-5; D possibly corresponds to TRBD1 (5 bases). Germline V gene sequence: CDR1 MNHEY, CDR2 SMNVEV (reference sequence). The germline V and J ends were trimmed by 3 bases and 5 bases, with 14 bases remaining between them. The CDR3 is 15 residues long. CDR3 region: CASSFPRGIDQPQHF. DNA of the CDR3: TGTGCCAGCAGTTTCCCTAGGGGAATAGATCAGCCCCAGCATTTT.

In regard to this clone: Within the sample, other DNA sequences also encode this same CDR3. V gene TRBV11-1 combines with J gene TRBJ1-6; 8 nucleotides line up with TRBD1. J gave up 4 bases and V 1 base, and 0 bases lay outside the gene matches. CDR3 length: 15 amino acids. Germline V gene sequence: CDR1 SGHAT, CDR2 FQDESV (reference sequence). This chain's CDR3 is CASSLGQGYNSPLHF. The CDR3 DNA follows: TGTGCCAGCAGCTTAGGACAGGGGTATAATTCACCCCTCCACTTT.

The chain has TRBV15 and TRBJ1-4, with 10 bases fitting TRBD1. This CDR3 contains 16 residues. The V gene's germline CDR1 is LNHNV and CDR2 YYDKDF (reference sequence). V trimming: 4 bases; J trimming: 4 bases; junction bases outside the gene matches: 6. The CDR3 is CATSIQTGGYNEKLFF. DNA for the CDR3: TGTGCCACCAGCATCCAGACAGGGGGCTATAATGAAAAACTGTTTTTT.

This clone was seen a handful of times. The chain recombines TRBV7-9 with TRBJ1-5, with D possibly being TRBD1 (5 bases). The germline V gene has CDR1 SEHNR and CDR2 FQNEAQ (reference sequence). V lost 4 bases to trimming and J lost 4 bases, with 17 bases between them. The CDR3 covers 16 residues. CDR3 protein: CASSSVTGLRNQPQHF. The CDR3 DNA sequence: TGTGCCAGCAGCTCAGTAACGGGACTGCGTAATCAGCCCCAGCATTTT.

The gene calls are TRBV29-1 and TRBJ1-2, with 7 bases matching TRBD1. The CDR3 spans 12 residues. The V gene end was trimmed by 6 bases and the J gene end by 5 bases; junction bases not matched to a gene: 6. Germline V lookup: CDR1 SQVTM, CDR2 ANQGSEA. The CDR3 nucleotides read TGCAGCGTCGACAGGGCGGGATATGGCTACACCTTC. As protein: CSVDRAGYGYTF.

V and J are TRBV5-5 and TRBJ1-2; 9 bases agree with TRBD1. Germline values: CDR1 SGHKS, CDR2 YYEKEE (reference sequence). Trimming removed 5 bases from V and 8 bases from J; junction bases left unmatched: 7. The CDR3 length is 13 residues. The CDR3 sequence: CASRLRTGVGYTF. For the CDR3, the DNA is TGTGCCAGCAGGCTCCGGACAGGGGTCGGCTACACCTTC. Based on the CDR3 plus reference TRBV5-5 and TRBJ1-2, the full variable domain is DAGVTQSPTHLIKTRGQQVTLRCSPISGHKSVSWYQQVLGQGPQFIFQYYEKEERGRGNFPDRFSARQFPNYSSELNVNALLLGDSALYLCASRLRTGVGYTFGSGTRLTVV.

The rearrangement links TRBV6-6 to TRBJ2-7; possibly TRBD1 for D (5 bases). There are 14 residues in the CDR3. Germline V gene lookup returns CDR1 MNHNY and CDR2 SVGAGI (reference sequence). The V gene lost 2 bases and the J gene lost 2 bases, with 10 bases spanning the gap. CDR3 in DNA: TGTGCCAGCAGTTACAGGGAAGGGGCCTACGAGCAGTACTTC. It translates to CASSYREGAYEQYF.

The chain carries TRBV19 and TRBJ2-5, with 9 bases that match TRBD2. There are 17 residues in the CDR3. V lost 1 base, J lost 0 bases, and 6 bases stayed unmatched. Germline V lookup: CDR1 LNHDA, CDR2 SQIVND (reference sequence). CDR3 nucleotides: TGTGCCAGTAGTATAGGGGCTAGCGGGACGTACCAAGAGACCCAGTACTTC. Protein: CASSIGASGTYQETQYF.

This clone was seen many times. The chain joins TRBV11-2 to TRBJ1-2, with a possible D match to TRBD1 (5 bases). Trimming left V 5 bases short and J 9 bases short, with 16 bases between. The CDR3 sequence is 13 residues long. Germline loops: CDR1 SGHAT, CDR2 FQNNGV. Here the CDR3 reads CASSEDGHGRYTF. CDR3 in DNA: TGTGCCAGCAGCGAAGACGGACACGGTCGCTACACCTTC. Full variable domain (outside the CDR3, taken from reference TRBV11-2 and TRBJ1-2): EAGVAQSPRYKIIEKRQSVAFWCNPISGHATLYWYQQILGQGPKLLIQFQNNGVVDDSQLPKDRFSAERLKGVDSTLKIQPAKLEDSAVYLCASSEDGHGRYTFGSGTRLTVV.

The chain has TRBV2 and TRBJ1-5, with a tentative D call TRBD1 (5 bases). Per germline, CDR1 SNHLY and CDR2 FYNNEI. The CDR3 has 13 residues. The V gene lost 8 bases and the J gene lost 0 bases, with 8 bases spanning the gap. The chain's CDR3 is CASATDSNQPQHF. CDR3 nucleotide sequence: TGTGCCAGCGCGACAGATAGCAATCAGCCCCAGCATTTT.

The CDR3 DNA sequence: TGCGCCAGCAGCTTGGCCGTTGAAGCGACTGAAGCTTTCTTT. This sequence encodes CASSLAVEATEAFF. V usage is TRBV5-1 and J usage is TRBJ1-1, with D uncertain. From germline, CDR1 is SGHRS and CDR2 YFSETQ. This CDR3 has 14 amino acids. V was cut by 0 bases and J by 5 bases, with 11 bases left in between.

A few counts support this clone. CDR3 in DNA: TGTGCCAGCCCCGCGGGCAGGGGGCTCCACGAGCAGTACTTC. As protein: CASPAGRGLHEQYF. This rearrangement joins TRBV27 to TRBJ2-7, with 8 bases identical to TRBD1. CDR3 length: 14 amino acids. The germline CDR1 and CDR2 sequences are MNHEY and SMNVEV (reference sequence). V was clipped by 8 bases and J by 5 bases; unmatched bases: 11.

This rearrangement joins TRBV5-1 to TRBJ2-2; D perhaps matches TRBD2 (5 bases). Germline CDR1 reads SGHRS; CDR2 reads YFSETQ. The CDR3 totals 16 residues. The germline V and J ends were trimmed by 2 bases and 0 bases, with 11 bases remaining between them. The CDR3 protein is CASSLSGPANTGELFF. In DNA, the CDR3 is TGCGCCAGCAGCTTAAGCGGACCCGCGAACACCGGGGAGCTGTTTTTT.